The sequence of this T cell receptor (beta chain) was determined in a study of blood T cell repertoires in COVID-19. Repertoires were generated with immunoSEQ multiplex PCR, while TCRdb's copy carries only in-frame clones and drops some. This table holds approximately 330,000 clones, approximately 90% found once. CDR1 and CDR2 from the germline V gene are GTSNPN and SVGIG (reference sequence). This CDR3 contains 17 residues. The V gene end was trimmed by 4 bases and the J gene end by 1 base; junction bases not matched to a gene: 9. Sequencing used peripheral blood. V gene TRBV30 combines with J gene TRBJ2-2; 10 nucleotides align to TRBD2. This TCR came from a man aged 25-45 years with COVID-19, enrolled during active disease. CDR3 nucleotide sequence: TGTGCCTGGACGGGTCTAGCGGGAGATCAGAACACCGGGGAGCTGTTTTTT. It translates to CAWTGLAGDQNTGELFF.